The clone carrying this TCR beta chain was counted at least ten times. The entry originates in a study of regulatory T cells in long-lasting Graves disease. The CDR3 consists of 18 residues. CDR1 and CDR2 (germline): SEHNR, FQNEAQ (reference sequence). J gave up 1 base and V 2 bases, and 13 bases lay outside the gene matches. Indicated time point: newly diagnosed GD, antithyroid drugs for less than 3 months. After RNA was extracted from PBMCs, the TCR library was made from it. Arm-PCR of CDR3 regions and iRepertoire HTBI primers were used to build TCR beta libraries. Via MiXCR, TCRdb re-called the multiplex PCR reads, giving one row per CDR3 protein. The sample lists about 620,000 distinct CDR3 sequences, about 15% occurring once. The data were also submitted as part of a second study, on T cells in Graves' hyperthyroidism and ophthalmopathy.

The origin of this receptor is a woman in her 30s with Graves disease. V gene TRBV7-9 combines with J gene TRBJ1-1; TRBD1 matches at 7 bases. This specimen consisted of peripheral blood mononuclear cells (PBMCs), obtained at new diagnosis, from a patient treated with antithyroid drugs. The CDR3 loop reads CASSLYRGLGQGNTEAFF. CDR3 DNA: TGTGCCAGCAGCTTATACAGGGGCTTGGGCCAGGGGAACACTGAAGCTTTCTTT.